These 14 T cell receptor beta chains share one sample of origin, sequenced in a study of T-cell reconstitution after alpha-beta-depleted transplantation in children. Researchers prepared the TCRbeta library using unique molecular identifiers, the study reports. Via MiXCR, TCRdb re-called the PCR reads, giving one row per CDR3 protein. The data show approximately 420,000 distinct CDR3 sequences, approximately 10% seen once. Sequencing used PBMCs from the stem cell graft donor, obtained from the stem cell graft. These receptors originate from a human donor who donated a stem cell graft to a child with acute myeloid leukemia.

In this sample, this clonotype turned up a few times. This chain uses TRBV29-1 with TRBJ2-5, with a tentative D call TRBD2 (7 bases). Germline loops: CDR1 SQVTM, CDR2 ANQGSEA. Trimming left V 0 bases short and J 4 bases short, with 9 bases between. This CDR3 is 13 amino acids long. CDR3 sequence (DNA): TGCAGCGTTGAAGAAGGGGGGGGAGAGACCCAGTACTTC. Its protein is CSVEEGGGETQYF. Filled out from reference TRBV29-1 and TRBJ2-5, the complete variable domain reads SAVISQKPSRDICQRGTSLTIQCQVDSQVTMMFWYRQQPGQSLTLIATANQGSEATYESGFVIDKFPISRPNLTFSTLTVSNMSPEDSSIYLCSVEEGGGETQYFGPGTRLLVL.

Ten or more counts support this clonotype. The chain couples TRBV20-1 to TRBJ2-5; 7 bases map to TRBD1. This CDR3 has 16 amino acids. V shed 5 bases and J 2 bases; nucleotides not matched to a gene: 14. Per germline, CDR1 DFQATT and CDR2 SNEGSKA (reference sequence). The CDR3 loop is CSAGDLQGSLQETQYF. Here the CDR3 DNA reads TGCAGTGCTGGGGATTTACAGGGGTCCCTACAAGAGACCCAGTACTTC.

The V gene is TRBV30, the J gene TRBJ1-4; D may be TRBD1 (5 bases). Trimming took 4 bases from V and 6 from J, leaving 15 bases between them. The CDR3 is 14 amino acids. Germline V gene sequence: CDR1 GTSNPN, CDR2 SVGIG (reference sequence). The CDR3, as DNA: TGTGCCTGGAACCAGGGCGGACCCGATGAAAAACTGTTTTTT. It yields the protein CAWNQGGPDEKLFF.

This clonotype was counted at least ten times. This rearrangement joins TRBV5-1 to TRBJ2-2; 7 bases are a match to TRBD1. CDR1 SGHRS and CDR2 YFSETQ come from the germline V gene. CDR3 length equals 16 residues. V trimming: 2 bases; J trimming: 4 bases; junction bases outside the gene matches: 8. CDR3 DNA sequence: TGCGCCAGCAGCTTAGGTATCAGGGGGTCCACCGGGGAGCTGTTTTTT. Amino acid sequence: CASSLGIRGSTGELFF.

The CDR3 DNA reads TGTGCCAGCAGAAGGCAGGGGGGTAGCACAGATACGCAGTATTTT. It translates to CASRRQGGSTDTQYF. The chain is built from TRBV6-2 or TRBV6-3 and TRBJ2-3; TRBD1 might be the D (7 bases). Germline V lookup: CDR1 MNHEY, CDR2 SVGEGT. The CDR3 loop spans 15 amino acids. Trimming left V 6 bases short and J 0 bases short, with 13 bases between.

As regards this clonotype: An end of the junction differs from the germline gene, which may be a read error. V usage is TRBV18 and J usage is TRBJ1-4; unclear D gene. Germline lookup yields CDR1 KGHSH and CDR2 LQKENI. There are 13 residues in the CDR3. The CDR3 coding sequence is TGTGCCAACTCGCCCGGCTTGGGTGAAAAGCTGTTTTTT. It specifies CANSPGLGEKLFF.

This clonotype was counted a few times. This sequence joins TRBV4-1 and TRBJ2-6; D gene unclear. Per germline, CDR1 MGHRA and CDR2 YSYEKL. The CDR3 sequence is 14 residues long. V was trimmed by 1 base and J by 9 bases, leaving 10 bases between them. CDR3 residues: CASSQVQHDNVLTF. The CDR3 DNA is TGCGCCAGCAGCCAAGTACAGCATGACAACGTCCTGACTTTC.

This clonotype was seen ten or more times. The chain couples TRBV4-1 to TRBJ1-1; D unresolved. This CDR3 spans 15 amino acids. Per germline, CDR1 MGHRA and CDR2 YSYEKL. Trimming shortened V by 0 bases and J by 4 bases, and 12 bases separated the two germline ends. CDR3 region: CASSQDARSSTEAFF. Here the CDR3 DNA reads TGCGCCAGCAGCCAAGACGCACGGTCCTCCACTGAAGCTTTCTTT.

This clonotype was seen repeatedly, ten times or more. CDR3 loop: CATSREGTGIGSGNTIYF. The DNA of the CDR3 is TGTGCCACCAGCAGAGAAGGGACCGGTATTGGCTCTGGAAACACCATATATTTT. The rearrangement uses TRBV15 and TRBJ1-3; D possibly corresponds to TRBD1 (5 bases). The CDR3 is made up of 18 amino acids. The V and J ends lost 0 bases and 0 bases respectively, with 15 bases between them. Germline V gene lookup returns CDR1 LNHNV and CDR2 YYDKDF (reference sequence).

This clonotype was observed a few times. This rearrangement joins TRBV9 to TRBJ1-6; D not certain. The CDR3 has 15 amino acids. The ends were cut back, 0 bases at V and 5 bases at J, with 9 bases in the middle. CDR1 and CDR2 from the germline V gene are SGDLS and YYNGEE. The CDR3 sequence: CASSVGEQNNSPLHF. The CDR3 DNA reads TGTGCCAGCAGCGTAGGAGAACAGAATAATTCACCCCTCCACTTT.

This clonotype appeared many times. The chain employs TRBV20-1 and TRBJ1-5; 7 positions agree with TRBD1. The CDR3 consists of 13 residues. V lost 6 bases and J lost 4; bases outside the gene matches: 6. Germline V gene sequence: CDR1 DFQATT, CDR2 SNEGSKA (reference sequence). CDR3 coding DNA: TGCAGTGCCAAGGGACAGCTTAATCAGCCCCAGCATTTT. The encoded protein is CSAKGQLNQPQHF.

This clonotype was picked up a small number of times. The genes are TRBV5-1 and TRBJ1-1; a possible D gene is TRBD1 (5 bases). CDR1 and CDR2 (germline): SGHRS, YFSETQ. This CDR3 comprises 15 residues. Between the trimmed V and J ends, which lost 4 bases and 1 base, there was a span of 14 bases. The CDR3 here is CASSPGRPSNTEAFF. For the CDR3, the DNA is TGCGCCAGCAGCCCAGGGAGGCCCTCGAACACTGAAGCTTTCTTT.

This clonotype was seen just once. The chain uses TRBV9 and TRBJ2-1, with 13 bases matching TRBD2. Germline V CDR1 and CDR2: SGDLS, YYNGEE. CDR3 length: 20 residues. V trimming: 4 bases; J trimming: 4 bases; junction bases outside the gene matches: 17. The CDR3 loop reads CASSPVSHLLTSGGYNEQFF. CDR3 coding DNA: TGTGCCAGCAGCCCTGTGTCCCACCTCCTGACTAGCGGGGGGTACAATGAGCAGTTCTTC.

This chain uses TRBV6-2 or TRBV6-3 with TRBJ2-1; a possible D gene is TRBD2 (7 bases). The CDR3 is made up of 13 amino acids. The germline gives CDR1 MNHEY, CDR2 SVGEGT. Trimming stripped 2 bases from V and 7 bases from J, with 9 bases between. The CDR3: CASSYGGANEQFF. CDR3 DNA sequence: TGTGCCAGCAGTTACGGGGGGGCAAATGAGCAGTTCTTC.